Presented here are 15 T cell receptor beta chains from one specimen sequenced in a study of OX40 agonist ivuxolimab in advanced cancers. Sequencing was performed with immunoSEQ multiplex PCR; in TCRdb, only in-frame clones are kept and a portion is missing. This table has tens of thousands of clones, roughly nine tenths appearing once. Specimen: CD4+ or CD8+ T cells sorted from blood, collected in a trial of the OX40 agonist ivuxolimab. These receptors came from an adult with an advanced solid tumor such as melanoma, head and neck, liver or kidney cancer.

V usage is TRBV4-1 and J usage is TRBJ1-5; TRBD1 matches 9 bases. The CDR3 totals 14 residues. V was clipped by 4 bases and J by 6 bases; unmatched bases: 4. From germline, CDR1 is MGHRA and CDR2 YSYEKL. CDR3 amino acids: CASSRATGGQPQHF. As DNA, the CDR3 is TGCGCCAGCAGCCGCGCGACAGGGGGTCAGCCCCAGCATTTT.

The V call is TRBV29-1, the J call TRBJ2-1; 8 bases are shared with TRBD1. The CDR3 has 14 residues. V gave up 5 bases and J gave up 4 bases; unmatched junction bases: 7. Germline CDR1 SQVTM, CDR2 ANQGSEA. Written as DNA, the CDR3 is TGCAGCGTTATCCGGGACAGGATGTACAATGAGCAGTTCTTC. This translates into CSVIRDRMYNEQFF.

For the CDR3, the DNA is TGCGCCAGCAGCTTATCCGGGACAGGGACCGGGGAGCTGTTTTTT. It yields the protein CASSLSGTGTGELFF. The rearrangement links TRBV5-1 to TRBJ2-2; 9 bases are a match to TRBD1. The CDR3 extends over 15 amino acids. CDR1 is SGHRS, CDR2 YFSETQ, per germline. V lost 2 bases and J lost 5; bases outside the gene matches: 4.

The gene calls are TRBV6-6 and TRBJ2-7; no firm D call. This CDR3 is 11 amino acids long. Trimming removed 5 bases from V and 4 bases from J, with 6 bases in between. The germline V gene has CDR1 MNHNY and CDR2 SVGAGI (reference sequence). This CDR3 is CASSPLYEQYF. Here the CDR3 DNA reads TGTGCCAGCAGTCCTTTGTACGAGCAGTACTTC.

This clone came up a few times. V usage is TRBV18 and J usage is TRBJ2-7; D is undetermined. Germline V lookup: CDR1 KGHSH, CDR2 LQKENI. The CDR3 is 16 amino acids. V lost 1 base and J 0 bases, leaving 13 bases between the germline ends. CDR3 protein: CASSPLGQPYSYEQYF. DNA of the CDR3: TGTGCCAGCTCACCACTCGGCCAGCCTTACTCCTACGAGCAGTACTTC.

As DNA, the CDR3 is TGTGCCAGCAGTTTGCGGGACGAGCAGTACTTC. Amino acids: CASSLRDEQYF. This chain uses TRBV28 with TRBJ2-7; perhaps TRBD2 as D (5 bases). The CDR3 is made up of 11 amino acids. Germline V gene data show CDR1 as MDHEN and CDR2 as SYDVKM. V was shortened by 3 bases and J by 5 bases, with 5 bases between the two germline ends.

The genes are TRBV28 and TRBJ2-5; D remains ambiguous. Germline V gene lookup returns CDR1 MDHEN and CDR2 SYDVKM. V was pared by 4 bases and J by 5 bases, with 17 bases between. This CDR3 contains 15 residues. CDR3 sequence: CASSSTWPWVETQYF. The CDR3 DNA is TGTGCCAGCAGTTCGACTTGGCCGTGGGTTGAGACCCAGTACTTC. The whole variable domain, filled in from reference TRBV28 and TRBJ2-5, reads DVKVTQSSRYLVKRTGEKVFLECVQDMDHENMFWYRQDPGLGLRLIYFSYDVKMKEKGDIPEGYSVSREKKERFSLILESASTNQTSMYLCASSSTWPWVETQYFGPGTRLLVL.

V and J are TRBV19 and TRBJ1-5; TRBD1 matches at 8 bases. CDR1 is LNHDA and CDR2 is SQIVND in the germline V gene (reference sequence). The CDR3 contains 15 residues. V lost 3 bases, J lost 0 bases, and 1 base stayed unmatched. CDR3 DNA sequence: TGTGCCAGTAGTATGGACAGGGCTAGCAATCAGCCCCAGCATTTT. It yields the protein CASSMDRASNQPQHF.

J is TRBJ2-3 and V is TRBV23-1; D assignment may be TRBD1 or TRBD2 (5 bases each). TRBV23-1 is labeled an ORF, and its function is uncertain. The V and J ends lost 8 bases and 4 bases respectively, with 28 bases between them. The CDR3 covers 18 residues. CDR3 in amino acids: CASPPLPQGRQFADTQYF. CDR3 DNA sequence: TGCGCCAGCCCTCCTCTACCGCAGGGACGTCAATTTGCAGATACGCAGTATTTT.

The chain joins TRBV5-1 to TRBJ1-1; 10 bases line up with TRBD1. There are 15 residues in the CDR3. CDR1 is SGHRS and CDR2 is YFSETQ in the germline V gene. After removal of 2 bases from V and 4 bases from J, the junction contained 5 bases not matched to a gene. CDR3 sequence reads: CASSFGQGVATEAFF. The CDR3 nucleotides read TGCGCCAGCAGCTTCGGACAGGGGGTGGCCACTGAAGCTTTCTTT.

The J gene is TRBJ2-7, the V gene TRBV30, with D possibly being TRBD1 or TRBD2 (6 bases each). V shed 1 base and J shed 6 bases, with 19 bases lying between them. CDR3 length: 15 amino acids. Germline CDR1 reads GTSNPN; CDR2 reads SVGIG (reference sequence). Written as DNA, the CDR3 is TGTGCCTGGAGTGAGGACGTCGGCCGGGGGCTCGAGCAGTACTTC. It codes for CAWSEDVGRGLEQYF.

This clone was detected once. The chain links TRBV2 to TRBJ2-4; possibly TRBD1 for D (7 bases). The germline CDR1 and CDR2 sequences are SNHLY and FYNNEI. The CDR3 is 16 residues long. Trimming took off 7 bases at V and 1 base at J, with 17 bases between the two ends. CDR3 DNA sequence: TGTGCCAGCACGTCTCAGGGGGGCAGCGCCAAAAACATTCAGTACTTC. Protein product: CASTSQGGSAKNIQYF.

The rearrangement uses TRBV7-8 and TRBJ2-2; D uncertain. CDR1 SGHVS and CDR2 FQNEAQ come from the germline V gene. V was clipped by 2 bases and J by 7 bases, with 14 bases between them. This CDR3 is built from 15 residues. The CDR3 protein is CASSLTRTAYGELFF. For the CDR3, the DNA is TGTGCCAGCAGCTTAACGCGAACCGCGTACGGGGAGCTGTTTTTT.

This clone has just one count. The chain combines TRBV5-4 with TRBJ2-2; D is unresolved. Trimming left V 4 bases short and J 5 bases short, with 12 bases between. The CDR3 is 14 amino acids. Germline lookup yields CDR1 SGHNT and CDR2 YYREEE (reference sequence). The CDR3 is CASSKRASTGELFF. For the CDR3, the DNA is TGTGCCAGCAGCAAGAGAGCGTCGACCGGGGAGCTGTTTTTT.

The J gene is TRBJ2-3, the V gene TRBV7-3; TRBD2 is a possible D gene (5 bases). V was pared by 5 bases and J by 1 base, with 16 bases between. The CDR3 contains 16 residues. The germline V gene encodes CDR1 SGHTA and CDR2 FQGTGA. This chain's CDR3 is CASSPGYSGGTDTQYF. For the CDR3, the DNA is TGTGCCAGCAGCCCCGGATATTCCGGGGGCACAGATACGCAGTATTTT.